Sequencing of this TCR beta chain was carried out in a study of monozygotic twins with cystic fibrosis. Study details: Libraries were built from three micrograms of fragmented DNA using 15 PCR cycles. Whole-study results and caveats: Co-twins had the most similar V usage for 13 of 16 pairs, J for 8. Monozygotic CF twins shared more identical nucleotide clonotypes than unrelated patients.

TCRdb's copy holds only in-frame clones and misses some; the assay was immunoSEQ multiplex PCR. The sample shows about 32,000 clones, roughly 90% of them seen only once. CDR3 length: 14 amino acids. V lost 6 bases and J lost 8; bases outside the gene matches: 12. Per the germline V gene, CDR1 is GTSNPN and CDR2 is SVGIG (reference sequence). Turning to this clone: The antigen is undetermined.

The clonotype comes from a girl aged 2 to 9 with cystic fibrosis. The sequenced material came from blood. The V call is TRBV30, the J call TRBJ1-2; 10 bases agree with TRBD1. The CDR3 DNA is TGTGCCTGCAAAAGACAGGGGGCGCCTAGGGGCTACACCTTC. Encoded protein: CACKRQGAPRGYTF.